A selection of T cell receptor beta chains follows, all from one sample in a study of T cell responses to AZD1222 COVID-19 vaccine. TCRdb's table, derived via immunoSEQ multiplex PCR, lists solely in-frame clones and lacks some. Of around 130,000 clones listed, 75% to 90% were seen once; the top ten hold 4.7%. The starting material was peripheral blood, obtained on day 0 of AZD1222 vaccination. The receptors were gathered from an adult in good health. The CDR3 runs from the conserved cysteine through the conserved F or W. The order of the fields is clone size, D gene, V gene, J gene, CDR3 DNA, CDR3 protein. D genes are given only for firm matches. Size tells how often a clone was seen (once, few, many) or the class of an expanded clone, and some rows leave it out.

size: once
D: TRBD2
V: TRBV4-1
J: TRBJ2-7
DNA: TGCGCCAGCAGCCAAGATCCGGGACTAGCGGGAGACGAGCAGTACTTC
CDR3: CASSQDPGLAGDEQYF

size: .
D: .
V: TRBV5-1
J: TRBJ1-4
DNA: TGCGCCAGCAGGGTTGCAACTAATGAAAAACTGTTTTTT
CDR3: CASRVATNEKLFF

size: once
D: .
V: TRBV30
J: TRBJ2-1
DNA: TGTGCCTGGAGTTCGCAGGTATTCAATGAGCAGTTCTTC
CDR3: CAWSSQVFNEQFF

size: .
D: .
V: TRBV27
J: TRBJ1-6
DNA: TGTGCCAGCAGTGGCGAACTAAACCTTAATTCACCCCTCCACTTT
CDR3: CASSGELNLNSPLHF

size: .
D: .
V: TRBV5-6
J: TRBJ1-3
DNA: TGTGCCAGCAGCTTGGGGGGATTCTCTGGAAACACCATATATTTT
CDR3: CASSLGGFSGNTIYF

size: .
D: .
V: TRBV5-1
J: TRBJ1-2
DNA: TGCGCCAGCAGCTTCGAAGGGGGGGATGGCTACACCTTC
CDR3: CASSFEGGDGYTF

size: .
D: .
V: TRBV21-1
J: TRBJ2-4
DNA: TGTGCCAGCAGCAAAGTACCGGGACAGGGGGTCTTTTTGGGAAACATTCAGTACTTC
CDR3: CASSKVPGQGVFLGNIQYF

size: .
D: TRBD2
V: TRBV28
J: TRBJ2-5
DNA: TGTGCCAGCAGGCGTACTAGCGGGAGGACTCGAGAGACCCAGTACTTC
CDR3: CASRRTSGRTRETQYF

size: .
D: TRBD1
V: TRBV19
J: TRBJ1-5
DNA: TGTGCCAGTAGTGCCCGAGGAGGGGGACAGGGTCCGCGAGCCCAGCATTTT
CDR3: CASSARGGGQGPRAQHF

size: .
D: TRBD1
V: TRBV5-1
J: TRBJ2-7
DNA: TGCGCCAGCAGCCCTACGACAGGGGGCGCTAGCTACGAGCAGTACTTC
CDR3: CASSPTTGGASYEQYF

size: .
D: .
V: TRBV28
J: TRBJ2-7
DNA: TGTGCCAGCAGTAACGGGGGAAGGGAGATTTCTACATACGAGCAGTACTTC
CDR3: CASSNGGREISTYEQYF

size: .
D: TRBD1
V: TRBV27
J: TRBJ1-1
DNA: TGTGCCAGCAGTTTAGACAGGGCCACTGAAGCTTTCTTT
CDR3: CASSLDRATEAFF

size: .
D: .
V: TRBV23-1
J: TRBJ1-1
DNA: TGCGCCAGCGGGCATGGGACTCATGACACTGAAGCTTTCTTT
CDR3: CASGHGTHDTEAFF

size: .
D: .
V: TRBV12-3/TRBV12-4
J: TRBJ2-5
DNA: TGTGCCAGCAGACGCAGAGAGACCCAGTACTTC
CDR3: CASRRRETQYF

size: .
D: .
V: TRBV7-9
J: TRBJ1-1
DNA: TGTGCCAGCAGCTTAGATAGTGGCTCTGGGAACCCTGAAGCTTTCTTT
CDR3: CASSLDSGSGNPEAFF

size: .
D: .
V: TRBV9
J: TRBJ2-1
DNA: TGTGCCAGCAGCGTAGAGCCCAGCTCCTACAATGAGCAGTTCTTC
CDR3: CASSVEPSSYNEQFF

size: .
D: TRBD1
V: TRBV2
J: TRBJ1-4
DNA: TGTGCCAGCAGTGAAGGGGGGACAGGGAATGAAAAACTGTTTTTT
CDR3: CASSEGGTGNEKLFF

size: .
D: .
V: TRBV5-5
J: TRBJ1-4
DNA: TGTGCCAGCAGCTTGGATGAGGGGTGGAGGGCAACTAATGAAAAACTGTTTTTT
CDR3: CASSLDEGWRATNEKLFF

size: .
D: .
V: TRBV5-1
J: TRBJ2-7
DNA: TGCGCCAGCAGCTTGGTCTTGGGGGGCCCATCCTACGAGCAGTACTTC
CDR3: CASSLVLGGPSYEQYF

size: .
D: .
V: TRBV19
J: TRBJ1-5
DNA: TGTGCCAGTAGTATCCGAGAGACAGGCCTGCCGAATCAGCCCCAGCATTTT
CDR3: CASSIRETGLPNQPQHF

size: .
D: .
V: TRBV19
J: TRBJ2-6
DNA: TGTGCCAGTAGTACCCGATCTGGGGCCAACGTCCTGACTTTC
CDR3: CASSTRSGANVLTF

size: .
D: .
V: TRBV10-2
J: TRBJ2-7
DNA: TGCGCCAGCAGTGAGACAGGCCTTACCTACGAGCAGTACTTC
CDR3: CASSETGLTYEQYF

size: .
D: .
V: TRBV4-2
J: TRBJ1-2
DNA: TGTGCCAGCAGCCAAGAAAGGGTGAACTATGGCTACACCTTC
CDR3: CASSQERVNYGYTF

size: .
D: TRBD1
V: TRBV27
J: TRBJ1-2
DNA: TGTGCCAGCAGCCGCCGGGACAGCGACTATGGCTACACCTTC
CDR3: CASSRRDSDYGYTF

size: .
D: .
V: TRBV10-3
J: TRBJ1-2
DNA: TGTGCCATCAGTGAGCCGGGAAAGGGTCACTATGGCTACACCTTC
CDR3: CAISEPGKGHYGYTF

size: .
D: TRBD1
V: TRBV29-1
J: TRBJ2-1
DNA: TGCAGCGTTCGGACAGGCCGCTACAATGAGCAGTTCTTC
CDR3: CSVRTGRYNEQFF

size: .
D: TRBD2
V: TRBV5-1
J: TRBJ2-7
DNA: TGCGCCAGCAGCTTTAGCGGGGTCCTCTACGAGCAGTACTTC
CDR3: CASSFSGVLYEQYF

size: few
D: .
V: TRBV4-1
J: TRBJ2-7
DNA: TGCGCCAGCAGCCAAGTTCCTGGGGGAGCCCACGAGCAGTACTTC
CDR3: CASSQVPGGAHEQYF

size: .
D: TRBD1
V: TRBV19
J: TRBJ1-5
DNA: TGTGCCAGTCGACAGGGGCCTAGAGGCAATCAGCCCCAGCATTTT
CDR3: CASRQGPRGNQPQHF

size: .
D: TRBD1
V: TRBV29-1
J: TRBJ1-1
DNA: TGCAGCGTTAACAGGGGTAGTAACACTGAAGCTTTCTTT
CDR3: CSVNRGSNTEAFF

size: .
D: .
V: TRBV25-1
J: TRBJ1-5
DNA: TGTGCCAGCAGTGATAGCAATCAGCCCCAGCATTTT
CDR3: CASSDSNQPQHF

size: .
D: .
V: TRBV13
J: TRBJ2-3
DNA: TGTGCCAGCAGCACACAGGAGCCTACTAGCACAGATACGCAGTATTTT
CDR3: CASSTQEPTSTDTQYF

size: .
D: .
V: TRBV7-6
J: TRBJ2-2
DNA: TGTGCCAGCAGCTTAGGCGGGACATCTATCACCTCCGGGGAGCTGTTTTTT
CDR3: CASSLGGTSITSGELFF

size: .
D: TRBD1
V: TRBV2
J: TRBJ1-5
DNA: TGTGCCAGCAGTTATTCGGGACAGGGGAATCAGCCCCAGCATTTT
CDR3: CASSYSGQGNQPQHF

size: .
D: TRBD1
V: TRBV2
J: TRBJ1-2
DNA: TGTGCCAGCAGACGACAGGGGTTCTATGGCTACACCTTC
CDR3: CASRRQGFYGYTF

size: .
D: .
V: TRBV11-2
J: TRBJ2-7
DNA: TGTGCCAGCAGCTTAAGCTCCTACGAGCAGTACTTC
CDR3: CASSLSSYEQYF

size: once
D: .
V: TRBV19
J: TRBJ2-7
DNA: TGTGCCAGTAGTACCCAAACAGCTCTCGAGCAGTACTTC
CDR3: CASSTQTALEQYF

size: .
D: .
V: TRBV2
J: TRBJ2-7
DNA: TGTGCCAGCAGTGAACAGTTCTACGAGCAGTACTTC
CDR3: CASSEQFYEQYF

size: .
D: TRBD1
V: TRBV30
J: TRBJ1-4
DNA: TGTGCCTGGAGTTCAACCGGGACAGCGAATGAAAAACTGTTTTTT
CDR3: CAWSSTGTANEKLFF

size: once
D: TRBD1
V: TRBV7-8
J: TRBJ2-6
DNA: TGTGCCAGCAGCCCCACCATCAGCAGGGGGTCGGCTGGGGCCAACGTCCTGACTTTC
CDR3: CASSPTISRGSAGANVLTF

size: .
D: TRBD1
V: TRBV13
J: TRBJ1-1
DNA: TGTGCCAGCAGGCATAGACAGGGGAACACTGAAGCTTTCTTT
CDR3: CASRHRQGNTEAFF

size: .
D: .
V: TRBV19
J: TRBJ1-1
DNA: TGTGCCAGTAGTATAGGAGGATTGAACACTGAAGCTTTCTTT
CDR3: CASSIGGLNTEAFF

size: .
D: .
V: TRBV20-1
J: TRBJ1-4
DNA: TGCAGTGCTAGAGAGAAGGGGAGGGTGTTTTTT
CDR3: CSAREKGRVFF

size: .
D: .
V: TRBV27
J: TRBJ2-7
DNA: TGTGCCAGCACCCTCTCCTACGAGCAGTACTTC
CDR3: CASTLSYEQYF

size: .
D: .
V: TRBV5-1
J: TRBJ2-7
DNA: TGCGCCAGCAGCTACGAGCAGTACTTC
CDR3: CASSYEQYF

size: once
D: .
V: TRBV3-1/TRBV3-2
J: TRBJ2-5
DNA: TGTGCCAGCACCCGCGGCCCACTCCCCAGGGAGACCCAGTACTTC
CDR3: CASTRGPLPRETQYF

size: .
D: .
V: TRBV2
J: TRBJ1-6
DNA: TGTGCCAGCAGTCACAGGGAAAACTCCTATAATTCACCCCTCCACTTT
CDR3: CASSHRENSYNSPLHF

size: .
D: .
V: TRBV28
J: TRBJ1-2
DNA: TGTGCCAGCAGTGCTCAGGGATACGGCTACACCTTC
CDR3: CASSAQGYGYTF

size: .
D: .
V: TRBV11-2
J: TRBJ1-5
DNA: TGTGCCAGCAGCGCGGGACTGAGTCAGCCCCAGCATTTT
CDR3: CASSAGLSQPQHF

size: .
D: TRBD1
V: TRBV23-1
J: TRBJ1-1
DNA: TGCGCCAGCAGTCAACAGGGGGTCCGGAACACTGAAGCTTTCTTT
CDR3: CASSQQGVRNTEAFF

size: once
D: .
V: TRBV28
J: TRBJ2-7
DNA: TGTGCCAGCAGTTTAGCGGGGGCCGGGAGCTACGAGCAGTACTTC
CDR3: CASSLAGAGSYEQYF

size: .
D: .
V: TRBV28
J: TRBJ2-7
DNA: TGTGCCAGCAGTTTAATCATTCCGGGGAGCTACGAGCAGTACTTC
CDR3: CASSLIIPGSYEQYF

size: .
D: .
V: TRBV7-9
J: TRBJ1-1
DNA: TGTGCCAGCAGCTATTTCGACAGGCGGAACACTGAAGCTTTCTTT
CDR3: CASSYFDRRNTEAFF

size: .
D: .
V: TRBV18
J: TRBJ1-1
DNA: TGTGCCAGCTCACAACCCGGACAGAACACTGAAGCTTTCTTT
CDR3: CASSQPGQNTEAFF